One and the same sample provided the 27 T cell receptor beta chains below, sequenced in a study of vaccination and CD4 T cells after COVID-19. With the Oncomine TCR Beta short-read assay, DNA from cultured CD4+ T cells was sequenced. TCRdb reanalysed the PCR reads using MiXCR and keeps one entry per CDR3 protein. This sample has tens of thousands of distinct CDR3 sequences; 25% to 30% occur once, and the top ten carry less than 9%. Their target antigens are unknown. As for time point: late sampling 161 to 241 days after vaccination in a few convalescent patients. Treatment: roughly ten-day PBMC culture with coronavirus spike peptide pools or control peptides (ViraFEST assay). Material: CD4+ T cells from blood, cultured in vitro, obtained about 7 months after SARS-CoV-2 vaccination. The receptors originated from a human donor who had recovered from COVID-19.

The rearrangement uses TRBV20-1 and TRBJ2-1; perhaps TRBD2 as D (6 bases). Per germline, CDR1 DFQATT and CDR2 SNEGSKA (reference sequence). The CDR3 is 13 residues long. The V gene lost 1 base and the J gene lost 6 bases, with 10 bases spanning the gap. In nucleotides, the CDR3 is TGCAGTGCTAGAGCGGGAGCGGGCAATGAGCAGTTCTTC. This translates into CSARAGAGNEQFF.

The V call is TRBV5-5, the J call TRBJ2-5; TRBD2 agrees at 15 bases. The CDR3 is made up of 15 amino acids. Losses at the gene ends were 3 bases for V and 5 bases for J; bases not matched to a gene: 2. Per the germline V gene, CDR1 is SGHKS and CDR2 is YYEKEE (reference sequence). The CDR3, as DNA: TGTGCCAGCAGCTCCGGACTAGCGGGAGGGGAGACCCAGTACTTC. As protein: CASSSGLAGGETQYF.

In its sample, this clonotype was seen a few times. This chain connects TRBV20-1 to TRBJ2-7, with TRBD2 matching 14 bases. This CDR3 spans 16 amino acids. V was clipped by 8 bases and J by 2 bases; unmatched bases: 11. Per germline, CDR1 DFQATT and CDR2 SNEGSKA (reference sequence). DNA of the CDR3: TGCAGTACCCCAAAGCGGACTAGCGGGAGGACCTACGAGCAGTACTTC. Amino acids: CSTPKRTSGRTYEQYF.

This sequence joins TRBV19 and TRBJ2-7; 8 positions match TRBD1. The J segment lost 2 bases and the V segment lost 4 bases, leaving 7 bases of the junction unmatched. The CDR3 runs to 15 residues. CDR1 is LNHDA, CDR2 SQIVND, per germline (reference sequence). CDR3 in DNA: TGTGCCAGTAGTAGGCAGACAGGGGTCCCCTACGAGCAGTACTTC. The encoded protein is CASSRQTGVPYEQYF.

The chain joins TRBV5-1 to TRBJ2-1, with D tentatively TRBD2 (5 bases). This CDR3 region has 13 residues. Germline assignment: CDR1 SGHRS and CDR2 YFSETQ. Trimming pared 0 bases from V and 8 bases from J, leaving 9 bases between. This CDR3 is CASSLEEGDEQFF. Written as DNA, the CDR3 is TGCGCCAGCAGCTTGGAAGAGGGCGATGAGCAGTTCTTC.

This chain joins TRBV20-1 and TRBJ2-1; D assignment may be TRBD1 or TRBD2 (5 bases each). This CDR3 contains 16 residues. V shed 0 bases and J shed 8 bases, with 20 bases lying between them. CDR1 and CDR2 from the germline V gene are DFQATT and SNEGSKA (reference sequence). The chain's CDR3 is CSARDPGAGIGDEQFF. CDR3 sequence (DNA): TGCAGTGCTAGAGATCCCGGGGCTGGGATTGGGGATGAGCAGTTCTTC.

The rearrangement links TRBV27 to TRBJ1-1, with D maybe TRBD1 (6 bases). V was pared by 5 bases and J by 6 bases, with 16 bases between. The CDR3 extends over 14 amino acids. Germline assignment: CDR1 MNHEY and CDR2 SMNVEV (reference sequence). CDR3 DNA sequence: TGTGCCAGCAGTCGGGGGGCGGGGTGGGCTGAAGCTTTCTTT. Translating gives CASSRGAGWAEAFF.

The chain recombines TRBV7-2 with TRBJ2-5; TRBD2 aligns across 7 bases. CDR3 length equals 15 residues. Germline V gene data show CDR1 as SGHTA and CDR2 as FQGNSA. Trimming cost V 5 bases and J 5 bases; bases outside gene matches: 11. CDR3 DNA sequence: TGTGCCAGCAGCAGAGGACTAGAGAGCGTTGAGACCCAGTACTTC. Amino acids: CASSRGLESVETQYF.

The chain links TRBV20-1 to TRBJ2-1; 8 nucleotides match TRBD2. Trimming removed 3 bases from V and 4 bases from J; junction bases left unmatched: 8. The CDR3 length is 15 residues. Germline V lookup: CDR1 DFQATT, CDR2 SNEGSKA (reference sequence). The CDR3 DNA reads TGCAGTGCTAGTTCTCTAGCGGGTTCATACAATGAGCAGTTCTTC. Amino acid sequence: CSASSLAGSYNEQFF.

The chain has TRBV4-1 and TRBJ2-1; D is perhaps TRBD2 (5 bases). The germline V gene encodes CDR1 MGHRA and CDR2 YSYEKL. The CDR3 length is 16 residues. The germline V and J ends were trimmed by 0 bases and 4 bases, with 13 bases remaining between them. The CDR3 region is CASSQDPSSSYNEQFF. The CDR3 coding sequence is TGCGCCAGCAGCCAAGATCCATCTAGCAGTTACAATGAGCAGTTCTTC.

This chain links TRBV7-9 with TRBJ2-2; TRBD1 agrees at 8 bases. The V gene's germline CDR1 is SEHNR and CDR2 FQNEAQ (reference sequence). V trimming: 6 bases; J trimming: 1 base; junction bases outside the gene matches: 7. CDR3 length: 16 residues. CDR3 DNA: TGTGCCAGCAGAACTTCCGGGACAGGGAACACCGGGGAGCTGTTTTTT. Protein sequence: CASRTSGTGNTGELFF.

J is TRBJ1-1 and V is TRBV28; D may be TRBD1 (5 bases). Germline assignment: CDR1 MDHEN and CDR2 SYDVKM. CDR3 length equals 16 residues. V was cut by 5 bases and J by 4 bases, with 20 bases left in between. The CDR3 is CASSLFLGGVSTEAFF. The CDR3 DNA reads TGTGCCAGCAGTCTGTTTCTGGGGGGGGTAAGCACTGAAGCTTTCTTT.

This rearrangement joins TRBV20-1 to TRBJ2-5, with 7 positions matching TRBD2. Germline values: CDR1 DFQATT, CDR2 SNEGSKA (reference sequence). This CDR3 spans 14 amino acids. The V segment lost 6 bases and the J segment 1 base; nucleotides outside the gene matches: 8. The CDR3 sequence: CSARRGLTQETQYF. For the CDR3, the DNA is TGCAGTGCAAGAAGGGGACTAACCCAAGAGACCCAGTACTTC.

This clonotype was detected only a few times. This chain joins TRBV20-1 and TRBJ2-5; D not certain. This CDR3 comprises 14 residues. V lost 6 bases and J lost 4, with 18 bases in between. Germline V gene data show CDR1 as DFQATT and CDR2 as SNEGSKA (reference sequence). CDR3 amino acids: CSARADRPGETQYF. The CDR3, as DNA: TGCAGTGCCCGAGCCGACCGGCCCGGAGAGACCCAGTACTTC.

The rearrangement uses TRBV27 and TRBJ1-5; 8 nucleotides match TRBD1. The length of the CDR3 is 12 residues. V shed 8 bases, J shed 6 bases, and the junction held 3 bases outside the gene matches. The germline V gene encodes CDR1 MNHEY and CDR2 SMNVEV (reference sequence). CDR3 sequence reads: CASGQGGQPQHF. The CDR3 region has the DNA TGTGCCAGCGGACAGGGAGGTCAGCCCCAGCATTTT.

The chain combines TRBV7-9 with TRBJ2-7; D possibly corresponds to TRBD1 (6 bases). From germline, CDR1 is SEHNR and CDR2 FQNEAQ (reference sequence). V lost 1 base to trimming and J lost 5 bases, with 18 bases between them. The CDR3 length is 16 residues. CDR3 nucleotides: TGTGCCAGCAGCTTAGGGTTCGTTGAGGGGGTCCACGAGCAGTACTTC. Translation gives CASSLGFVEGVHEQYF. Looking up the rest from reference TRBV7-9 and TRBJ2-7 gives the full variable domain: DTGVSQNPRHKITKRGQNVTFRCDPISEHNRLYWYRQTLGQGPEFLTYFQNEAQLEKSRLLSDRFSAERPKGSFSTLEIQRTEQGDSAMYLCASSLGFVEGVHEQYFGPGTRLTVT.

This clonotype was observed a few times. The rearrangement joins TRBV20-1 to TRBJ1-5; 7 bases line up with TRBD1. J was trimmed by 0 bases and V by 6 bases; bases with no gene match: 14. The CDR3 has 17 amino acids. Germline V gene sequence: CDR1 DFQATT, CDR2 SNEGSKA (reference sequence). CDR3 amino acids: CSANRQGAFYSNQPQHF. The DNA for the CDR3 is TGCAGTGCAAACAGACAGGGAGCCTTTTATAGCAATCAGCCCCAGCATTTT.

This clonotype has a handful of counts. The chain is built from TRBV10-3 and TRBJ2-1, with D possibly being TRBD1 (6 bases). The V and J ends lost 6 bases and 7 bases respectively, with 13 bases between them. Per the germline V gene, CDR1 is ENHRY and CDR2 is SYGVKD. The CDR3 runs 13 residues. CDR3 loop: CAIRDLTGNEQFF. The CDR3 DNA sequence: TGTGCCATCAGAGACTTGACAGGTAATGAGCAGTTCTTC.

Only a few counts were recorded for this clonotype. The rearrangement uses TRBV7-3 and TRBJ2-4; TRBD1 matches at 8 bases. CDR1 is SGHTA and CDR2 is FQGTGA in the germline V gene. There are 14 residues in the CDR3. Trimming removed 1 base from V and 9 bases from J; junction bases left unmatched: 5. The DNA for the CDR3 is TGTGCCAGCAGCTTAAATGGACAGGGCGGCATTCAGTACTTC. This encodes CASSLNGQGGIQYF.

This clonotype has a handful of counts. This chain links TRBV6-4 with TRBJ1-2; the D gene is possibly TRBD1 (6 bases). This CDR3 contains 16 residues. Germline V gene lookup returns CDR1 MRHNA and CDR2 SNTAGT. Trimming removed 3 bases at V and 4 bases at J, with 18 bases between. CDR3 sequence (DNA): TGTGCCAGCAGTGAAACGTGGGCCAGGGGTACCTATGGCTACACCTTC. This translates into CASSETWARGTYGYTF.

This clonotype was picked up a small number of times. The chain uses TRBV19 and TRBJ2-7; D is possibly TRBD2 (5 bases). The V end lost 4 bases, the J end lost 6 bases, and 13 bases lay between the germline ends. CDR1 and CDR2 from the germline V gene are LNHDA and SQIVND (reference sequence). This CDR3 region has 13 residues. The CDR3 reads CASSTRAGSEQYF. The CDR3 DNA sequence: TGTGCCAGTAGTACCCGGGCGGGTAGCGAGCAGTACTTC.

Here the CDR3 DNA reads TGTGCCAGCAAAAGGGCGGGAGCCCCCTACGAGCAGTACTTC. The encoded protein is CASKRAGAPYEQYF. This rearrangement joins TRBV6-1 to TRBJ2-7, with 7 positions matching TRBD2. The V segment lost 7 bases and the J segment 2 bases; nucleotides outside the gene matches: 8. Germline V CDR1 and CDR2: MNHNS, SASEGT. There are 14 residues in the CDR3.

The J gene is TRBJ2-3, the V gene TRBV15, with TRBD2 matching over 13 bases. Trimming removed 1 base from V and 1 base from J; junction bases left unmatched: 5. This CDR3 has 18 residues. In germline, CDR1 is LNHNV, CDR2 YYDKDF (reference sequence). The CDR3 region is CATSRGGTSGIGTDTQYF. The CDR3 DNA reads TGTGCCACCAGCAGAGGCGGGACTAGCGGGATAGGCACAGATACGCAGTATTTT.

V usage is TRBV19 and J usage is TRBJ2-1; 7 bases line up with TRBD1. Germline V gives CDR1 LNHDA, CDR2 SQIVND (reference sequence). The CDR3 is 17 amino acids. Trimming removed 2 bases from V and 5 bases from J; junction bases left unmatched: 12. The CDR3 region is CASSISGTGEINNEQFF. The CDR3 nucleotides are TGTGCCAGTAGTATATCTGGTACAGGGGAAATCAACAATGAGCAGTTCTTC.

In its sample, this clonotype was seen a few times. The genes are TRBV6-2 or TRBV6-3 and TRBJ1-2, with a weak D call TRBD1 (6 bases). This CDR3 has 17 amino acids. Germline CDR1 and CDR2: MNHEY and SVGEGT. With 5 bases removed from V and 5 bases from J, the gap between germline ends came to 24 bases. The CDR3, as DNA: TGTGCCAGCAGTCTCTACACATACGGACAGATTTGGTATGGCTACACCTTC. Protein product: CASSLYTYGQIWYGYTF.

Here the CDR3 reads CSAIRTRLGAYEQYF. The CDR3 coding sequence is TGCAGCGCGATTAGAACTAGATTAGGAGCCTACGAGCAGTACTTC. This chain joins TRBV29-1 and TRBJ2-7; possible D gene TRBD2, 5 bases. Deletions cut 7 bases from V and 2 bases from J, with 21 bases between. CDR3 length: 15 amino acids. Germline V lookup: CDR1 SQVTM, CDR2 ANQGSEA.

In its sample, this clonotype was seen many times. The gene calls are TRBV4-3 and TRBJ1-2, with 10 bases matching TRBD1. This CDR3 contains 16 residues. Germline V gene lookup returns CDR1 LGHNA and CDR2 YSLEER. With V trimmed by 0 bases and J by 3 bases, 4 bases remained unmatched. This CDR3 is CASSQDGTGAYYGYTF. The CDR3 DNA sequence: TGCGCCAGCAGCCAAGATGGGACAGGGGCGTACTATGGCTACACCTTC.